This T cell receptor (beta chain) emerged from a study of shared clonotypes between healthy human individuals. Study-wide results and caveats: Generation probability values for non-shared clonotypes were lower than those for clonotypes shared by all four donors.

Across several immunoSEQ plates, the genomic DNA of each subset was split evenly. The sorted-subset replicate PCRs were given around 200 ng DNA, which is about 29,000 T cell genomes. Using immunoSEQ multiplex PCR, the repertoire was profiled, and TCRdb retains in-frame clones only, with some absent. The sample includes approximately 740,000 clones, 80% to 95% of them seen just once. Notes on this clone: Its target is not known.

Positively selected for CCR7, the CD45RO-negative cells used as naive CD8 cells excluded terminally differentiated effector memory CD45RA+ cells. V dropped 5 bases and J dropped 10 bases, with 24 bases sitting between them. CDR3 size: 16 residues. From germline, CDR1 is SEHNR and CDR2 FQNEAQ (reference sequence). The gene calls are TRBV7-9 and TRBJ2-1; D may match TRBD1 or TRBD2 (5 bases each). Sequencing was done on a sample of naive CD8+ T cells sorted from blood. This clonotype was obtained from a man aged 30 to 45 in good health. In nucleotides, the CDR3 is TGTGCCAGCAGCGGGATGCCGGGACGGCCGACTTTGGAGCAGTTCTTC. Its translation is CASSGMPGRPTLEQFF.